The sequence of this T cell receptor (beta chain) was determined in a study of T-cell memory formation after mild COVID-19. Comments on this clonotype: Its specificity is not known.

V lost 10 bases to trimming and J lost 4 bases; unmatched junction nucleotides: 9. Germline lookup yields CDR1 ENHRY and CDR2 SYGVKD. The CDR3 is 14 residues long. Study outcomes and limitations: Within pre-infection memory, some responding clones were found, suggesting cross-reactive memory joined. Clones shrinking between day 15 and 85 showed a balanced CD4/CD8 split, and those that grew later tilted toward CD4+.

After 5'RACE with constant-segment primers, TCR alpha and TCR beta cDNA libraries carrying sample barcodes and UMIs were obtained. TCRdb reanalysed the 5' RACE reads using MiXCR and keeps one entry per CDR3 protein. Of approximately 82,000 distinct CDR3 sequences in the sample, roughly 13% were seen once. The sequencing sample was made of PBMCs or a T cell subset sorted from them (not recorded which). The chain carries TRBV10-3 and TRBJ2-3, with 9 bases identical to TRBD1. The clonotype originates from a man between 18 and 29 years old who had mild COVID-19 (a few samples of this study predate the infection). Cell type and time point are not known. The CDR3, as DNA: TGTGCCACTACAGGGGGCGAAGTCTCAGATACGCAGTATTTT. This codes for CATTGGEVSDTQYF.